These 18 T cell receptor beta chains share one sample of origin, sequenced in a study of control samples from healthy donors and cancer patients. Repertoires were generated with immunoSEQ multiplex PCR, while TCRdb's copy carries only in-frame clones and drops some. The sample lists about 410,000 clones, more than 80% seen once, with 5% to 8% in the top ten. Sequencing was done on a sample of PBMCs. All receptors derive from a man in his forties with head and neck cancer.

This sequence joins TRBV2 and TRBJ2-1, with TRBD2 matching 8 bases. V gave up 6 bases and J gave up 8 bases; unmatched junction bases: 6. CDR1 is SNHLY and CDR2 is FYNNEI in the germline V gene. The CDR3 is 13 amino acids. The CDR3 reads CASRERELDEQFF. CDR3 DNA sequence: TGTGCCAGCAGAGAGCGGGAGCTCGATGAGCAGTTCTTC.

This clone was seen only once. The CDR3 sequence is CASSNPTRGTEAFF. In nucleotides, the CDR3 is TGTGCCAGCAGCAATCCGACCCGTGGCACTGAAGCTTTCTTT. This rearrangement joins TRBV9 to TRBJ1-1; D not resolved. The V end lost 4 bases, the J end lost 4 bases, and 14 bases lay between the germline ends. In germline, CDR1 is SGDLS, CDR2 YYNGEE. The CDR3 totals 14 residues.

This rearrangement joins TRBV5-1 to TRBJ2-1, with a weak D call TRBD1 (5 bases). The CDR3 runs 15 residues. V lost 2 bases to trimming and J lost 3 bases, with 12 bases between them. Germline V CDR1 and CDR2: SGHRS, YFSETQ. CDR3 residues: CASSFAGSNYNEQFF. CDR3 sequence (DNA): TGCGCCAGCAGCTTCGCAGGGTCTAACTACAATGAGCAGTTCTTC.

The V and J genes are TRBV9 and TRBJ1-5; the D gene is possibly TRBD1 (5 bases). CDR3 length: 17 residues. V lost 1 base to trimming and J lost 0 bases, with 14 bases between them. Looked up from germline, CDR1 is SGDLS and CDR2 is YYNGEE. DNA for the CDR3: TGTGCCAGCAGCGTAATTAGTGCAGGGCTTAGCAATCAGCCCCAGCATTTT. Amino acid sequence: CASSVISAGLSNQPQHF.

The rearrangement uses TRBV15 and TRBJ2-2, with 7 positions matching TRBD2. The ends lost 5 bases at V and 2 bases at J; junction bases unmatched: 17. Germline V gene sequence: CDR1 LNHNV, CDR2 YYDKDF (reference sequence). This CDR3 spans 19 amino acids. CDR3 protein: CATSRGSVGGKYNTGELFF. CDR3 nucleotides: TGTGCCACCAGCCGGGGATCGGTGGGGGGGAAATATAACACCGGGGAGCTGTTTTTT.

The chain joins TRBV27 to TRBJ1-4; D not certain. The CDR3 runs 14 residues. The germline V and J ends were trimmed by 4 bases and 9 bases, with 15 bases remaining between them. Per the germline V gene, CDR1 is MNHEY and CDR2 is SMNVEV (reference sequence). The CDR3 here is CASSSRPLGKKLFF. The CDR3 coding sequence is TGTGCCAGCAGTTCACGGCCTCTAGGGAAAAAACTGTTTTTT. The entire variable domain, with the rest obtained from reference TRBV27 and TRBJ1-4, is as follows: EAQVTQNPRYLITVTGKKLTVTCSQNMNHEYMSWYRQDPGLGLRQIYYSMNVEVTDKGDVPEGYKVSRKEKRNFPLILESPSPNQTSLYFCASSSRPLGKKLFFGSGTQLSVL.

The chain joins TRBV9 to TRBJ2-4, with D uncertain. This CDR3 spans 17 amino acids. Per germline, CDR1 SGDLS and CDR2 YYNGEE. The V end lost 0 bases, the J end lost 6 bases, and 19 bases lay between the germline ends. Here the CDR3 reads CASSVGGQARVGNIQYF. The CDR3 DNA sequence: TGTGCCAGCAGCGTAGGGGGTCAGGCCCGGGTGGGAAACATTCAGTACTTC. Complete variable domain (other parts from reference TRBV9 and TRBJ2-4): DSGVTQTPKHLITATGQRVTLRCSPRSGDLSVYWYQQSLDQGLQFLIQYYNGEERAKGNILERFSAQQFPDLHSELNLSSLELGDSALYFCASSVGGQARVGNIQYFGAGTRLSVL.

The count of this clone is one. This chain joins TRBV28 and TRBJ2-2; D might be TRBD2 (6 bases). V was shortened by 2 bases and J by 6 bases, with 16 bases between the two germline ends. This CDR3 contains 16 residues. The germline V gene has CDR1 MDHEN and CDR2 SYDVKM. The CDR3 sequence: CASSLPGRLKAGELFF. The CDR3 DNA reads as TGTGCCAGCAGTTTACCAGGGAGGCTAAAGGCCGGGGAGCTGTTTTTT.

The genes are TRBV7-2 and TRBJ2-3, with no clear D. V was trimmed by 1 base and J by 2 bases, leaving 4 bases between them. This CDR3 contains 13 residues. Looked up from germline, CDR1 is SGHTA and CDR2 is FQGNSA. CDR3 residues: CASSLGATDTQYF. As DNA, the CDR3 is TGTGCCAGCAGCTTAGGGGCCACAGATACGCAGTATTTT.

The chain has TRBV2 and TRBJ2-1, with 12 nucleotides matching TRBD2. The CDR3 has 16 residues. Germline CDR1 SNHLY, CDR2 FYNNEI. V shed 2 bases and J 6 bases; nucleotides not matched to a gene: 5. This chain's CDR3 is CASSELASGGANEQFF. CDR3 nucleotide sequence: TGTGCCAGCAGTGAACTGGCTAGCGGGGGGGCCAATGAGCAGTTCTTC.

V is TRBV27 and J is TRBJ2-7; TRBD1 agrees at 9 bases. Germline V gene lookup returns CDR1 MNHEY and CDR2 SMNVEV (reference sequence). J was trimmed by 4 bases and V by 4 bases; bases with no gene match: 8. The CDR3 totals 15 residues. CDR3 nucleotide sequence: TGTGCCAGCAGTTACCGGACAGGGGCCTTGTACGAGCAGTACTTC. It encodes CASSYRTGALYEQYF.

This chain joins TRBV11-2 and TRBJ1-1; possible D gene TRBD1, 5 bases. Germline V gene lookup returns CDR1 SGHAT and CDR2 FQNNGV. V was clipped by 1 base and J by 4 bases, with 13 bases between them. This CDR3 spans 15 amino acids. The CDR3 coding sequence is TGTGCCAGCAGCTTAGTGGGAGGGGTAGTCACTGAAGCTTTCTTT. Its protein product is CASSLVGGVVTEAFF. The full variable domain, in which reference TRBV11-2 and TRBJ1-1 provide the parts outside the CDR3, is EAGVAQSPRYKIIEKRQSVAFWCNPISGHATLYWYQQILGQGPKLLIQFQNNGVVDDSQLPKDRFSAERLKGVDSTLKIQPAKLEDSAVYLCASSLVGGVVTEAFFGQGTRLTVV.

The chain joins TRBV28 to TRBJ2-7, with D unclear. This CDR3 comprises 11 residues. Germline V gives CDR1 MDHEN, CDR2 SYDVKM. V was cut by 4 bases and J by 7 bases, with 8 bases left in between. The CDR3 bases are TGTGCCAGCAGTTCCCCCCGAGAGCAGTACTTC. It yields the protein CASSSPREQYF.

The chain joins TRBV27 to TRBJ1-1; 7 nucleotides agree with TRBD1. V was pared by 2 bases and J by 0 bases, with 3 bases of the junction left unmatched. The V gene's germline CDR1 is MNHEY and CDR2 SMNVEV (reference sequence). The CDR3 consists of 15 residues. This chain's CDR3 is CASSLTRGLNTEAFF. CDR3 coding DNA: TGTGCCAGCAGTTTAACTAGGGGGCTGAACACTGAAGCTTTCTTT.

The V call is TRBV5-6, the J call TRBJ1-2; D call uncertain. Trimming removed 2 bases at V and 6 bases at J, with 8 bases between. Germline V gene lookup returns CDR1 SGHDT and CDR2 YYEEEE. This CDR3 spans 12 amino acids. The CDR3: CASSLRRDGYTF. The CDR3 DNA reads as TGTGCCAGCAGCTTACGCAGAGATGGCTACACCTTC.

This rearrangement joins TRBV19 to TRBJ2-1; 10 bases fit TRBD1. V gave up 5 bases and J gave up 6 bases; unmatched junction bases: 10. Germline CDR1 reads LNHDA; CDR2 reads SQIVND (reference sequence). The CDR3 contains 16 residues. CDR3 protein: CASSPRGTGVGNEQFF. CDR3 nucleotide sequence: TGTGCCAGTAGTCCCCGCGGGACAGGGGTTGGCAATGAGCAGTTCTTC.

The rearrangement links TRBV7-9 to TRBJ1-2; 7 bases fit TRBD1. The CDR3 covers 15 residues. The germline gives CDR1 SEHNR, CDR2 FQNEAQ (reference sequence). Trimming cost V 7 bases and J 2 bases; bases outside gene matches: 10. CDR3 sequence (DNA): TGTGCCAGCACCCCTGGGACAGAACTCAACTATGGCTACACCTTC. This sequence encodes CASTPGTELNYGYTF.

The V gene is TRBV6-5, the J gene TRBJ2-5, with 7 nucleotides matching TRBD1. Germline V CDR1 and CDR2: MNHEY, SVGAGI. The CDR3 consists of 12 residues. With 4 bases clipped from V and 4 bases from J, the junction kept 0 bases outside the gene matches. The CDR3 region is CASSWTGETQYF. CDR3 DNA sequence: TGTGCCAGCAGTTGGACAGGAGAGACCCAGTACTTC.